Sequencing of this T cell receptor beta chain was carried out in a study of human T cells and chemical hapten exposure. Study overall: Patients received weekly diphenylcyclopropenone doses to the scalp throughout the roughly 24-week study.

Many counts were recorded for this clonotype. The antigen is undetermined. The CDR3 has 15 amino acids. Trimming took 3 bases from V and 0 from J; bases not matched to a gene: 0. The germline gives CDR1 SGHVS, CDR2 FQNEAQ. Noted time point: patch test 2, 6 weeks after DPC sensitization. Stated treatment: therapeutic diphenylcyclopropenone sensitization with weekly scalp DPC. Blood sampling preceded each patch test application. The total RNA was obtained from whole blood that was not fractionated. Findings and limits, study-wide: Following DPC sensitization, TCRs present above 1 in 1000 frequency showed no change.

One entry per CDR3 protein, called by TCRdb with MiXCR from the RACE reads. Of 330,000 or so distinct CDR3 sequences listed, under 6.5% are singletons. The receptor's source is a young woman with alopecia areata. Some clones in this sample may be carry-over from other donors' samples. This sequence joins TRBV7-8 and TRBJ2-2, with 8 bases aligning to TRBD2. The starting material was whole blood, obtained in connection with sensitization to the hapten diphenylcyclopropenone (DPC). Here the CDR3 reads CASSLRGANTGELFF. CDR3 sequence (DNA): TGTGCCAGCAGCTTGCGGGGGGCGAACACCGGGGAGCTGTTTTTT.